This T cell receptor (beta chain) was found in a study of OX40 agonist ivuxolimab in advanced cancers. The wider study: With ivuxolimab, an agonistic anti-OX40 (CD134) antibody, patients were treated. Enrollees could have had prior anti-PD-1, anti-PD-L1 or anti-CTLA-4 therapy, which about 40% had received. Study-level results: Some of the nonresponding patients also showed low levels of normalized T-cell clonal expansion. The expanded peripheral T cells' antigen specificity was not determined.

Measured with immunoSEQ multiplex PCR; TCRdb has only the in-frame clones, and not every one. The sample includes 60,000 to 75,000 clones, about 91% of them seen just once. This CDR3 region has 13 residues. V lost 11 bases and J lost 5; bases outside the gene matches: 9. Germline lookup yields CDR1 ENHRY and CDR2 SYGVKD. In regard to this clone: Its antigen is currently unknown.

Sequenced material: CD4+ or CD8+ T cells sorted from blood, taken in a trial of the OX40 agonist ivuxolimab. This sequence joins TRBV10-3 and TRBJ2-7; TRBD1 matches at 10 bases. The TCR was taken from an adult with an advanced solid tumor such as melanoma, head and neck, liver or kidney cancer. CDR3 region: CASGGTGADEQYF. CDR3 DNA sequence: TGTGCCTCAGGGGGGACAGGGGCCGACGAGCAGTACTTC.